The following is a TCR beta chain sequence with its context. Its antigen is unidentified. TCRdb's table, derived via immunoSEQ multiplex PCR, lists solely in-frame clones and lacks some. The table has about 140,000 clones, around 90% seen once; the top ten hold around 8%. The sample belongs to a study of cytomegalovirus exposure and HLA in healthy donors. Regarding the study as a whole: Testing in vitro showed a few CMV-associated chains specific for CMV antigens.

The sequenced sample was PBMCs. This TCR was sampled from a woman under 30 in good health and CMV-seropositive.

As DNA, the CDR3 is TGTGCCAGCAGCTCACCTAGCGGGGGGGCCTACAATGAGCAGTTCTTC. Translating gives CASSSPSGGAYNEQFF. This chain joins TRBV7-9 and TRBJ2-1, with 12 positions matching TRBD2. The CDR3 runs 16 residues. The V gene end was trimmed by 4 bases and the J gene end by 2 bases; junction bases not matched to a gene: 3. Germline V gene lookup returns CDR1 SEHNR and CDR2 FQNEAQ (reference sequence). The full variable domain, with the rest looked up from reference TRBV7-9 and TRBJ2-1, is DTGVSQNPRHKITKRGQNVTFRCDPISEHNRLYWYRQTLGQGPEFLTYFQNEAQLEKSRLLSDRFSAERPKGSFSTLEIQRTEQGDSAMYLCASSSPSGGAYNEQFFGPGTRLTVL.